This T cell receptor beta chain was sequenced for a study of CD8 T cells in ankylosing spondylitis. This clonotype was detected many times. No antigen is known for it. From the 5' RACE reads, TCRdb called clonotypes with MiXCR, one entry per CDR3 protein. The repertoire holds 500,000 or so distinct CDR3 sequences, with about 5.2% as singletons. V lost 4 bases, J lost 0 bases, and 3 bases stayed unmatched. The germline CDR1 and CDR2 sequences are SGHRS and YFSETQ. The CDR3 spans 15 residues. General study points: What seemed typical of ankylosing spondylitis blood was a TCR beta motif built from about eight highly homologous variants. Reportedly, disease-linked clones are significantly enriched in ankylosing spondylitis patients' matched synovial fluid.

Specimen: blood, either unsorted or a sorted T cell fraction (not recorded which). The sequence derives from a male donor with ankylosing spondylitis. V and J are TRBV5-1 and TRBJ1-2; 10 bases fit TRBD1. The CDR3, as DNA: TGCGCCAGCAGCGGACAGGGGGAAGCTAACTATGGCTACACCTTC. Protein product: CASSGQGEANYGYTF.